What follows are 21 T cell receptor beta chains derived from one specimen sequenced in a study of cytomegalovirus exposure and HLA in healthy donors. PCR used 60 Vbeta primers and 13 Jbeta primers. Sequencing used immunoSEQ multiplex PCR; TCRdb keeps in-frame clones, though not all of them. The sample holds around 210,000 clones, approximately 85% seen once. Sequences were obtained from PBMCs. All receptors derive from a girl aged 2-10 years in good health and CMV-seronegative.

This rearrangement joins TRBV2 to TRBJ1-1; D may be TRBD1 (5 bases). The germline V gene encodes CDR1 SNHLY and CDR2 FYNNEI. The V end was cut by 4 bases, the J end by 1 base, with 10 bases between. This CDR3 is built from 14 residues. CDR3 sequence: CASSVGGGNTEAFF. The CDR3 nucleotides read TGTGCCAGCAGTGTGGGCGGGGGGAACACTGAAGCTTTCTTT.

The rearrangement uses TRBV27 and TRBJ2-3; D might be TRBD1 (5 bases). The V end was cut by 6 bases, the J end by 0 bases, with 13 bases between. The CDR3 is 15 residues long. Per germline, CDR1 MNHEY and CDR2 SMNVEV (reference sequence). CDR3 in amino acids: CASRQGRSSTDTQYF. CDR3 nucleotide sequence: TGTGCCAGCAGGCAGGGAAGGAGTAGCACAGATACGCAGTATTTT.

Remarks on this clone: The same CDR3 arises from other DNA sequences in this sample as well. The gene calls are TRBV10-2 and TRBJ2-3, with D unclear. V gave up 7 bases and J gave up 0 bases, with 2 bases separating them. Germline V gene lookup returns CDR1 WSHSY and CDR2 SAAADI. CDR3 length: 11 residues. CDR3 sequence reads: CASTSTDTQYF. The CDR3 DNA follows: TGCGCCAGCACTAGCACAGATACGCAGTATTTT.

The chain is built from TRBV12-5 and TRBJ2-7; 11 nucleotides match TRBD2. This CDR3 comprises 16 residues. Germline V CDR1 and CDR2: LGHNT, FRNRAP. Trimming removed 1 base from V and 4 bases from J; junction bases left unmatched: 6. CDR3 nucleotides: TGTGCTAGTGGTTTGGATAGCGGGAGGGCGCTTTACGAGCAGTACTTC. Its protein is CASGLDSGRALYEQYF. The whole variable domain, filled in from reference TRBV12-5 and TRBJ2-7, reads DARVTQTPRHKVTEMGQEVTMRCQPILGHNTVFWYRQTMMQGLELLAYFRNRAPLDDSGMPKDRFSAEMPDATLATLKIQPSEPRDSAVYFCASGLDSGRALYEQYFGPGTRLTVT.

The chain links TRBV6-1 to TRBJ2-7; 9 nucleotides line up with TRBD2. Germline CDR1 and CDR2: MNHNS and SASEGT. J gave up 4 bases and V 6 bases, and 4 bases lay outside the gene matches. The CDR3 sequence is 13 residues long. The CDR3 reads CASRISGRYEQYF. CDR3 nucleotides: TGTGCCAGCAGGATTAGCGGGAGATACGAGCAGTACTTC.

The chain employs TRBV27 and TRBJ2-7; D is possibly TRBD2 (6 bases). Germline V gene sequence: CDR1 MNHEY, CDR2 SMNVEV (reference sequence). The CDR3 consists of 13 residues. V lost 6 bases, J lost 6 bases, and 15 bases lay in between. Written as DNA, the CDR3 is TGTGCCAGCAGACGAGGGGAGGTTGCCGAGCAGTACTTC. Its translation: CASRRGEVAEQYF.

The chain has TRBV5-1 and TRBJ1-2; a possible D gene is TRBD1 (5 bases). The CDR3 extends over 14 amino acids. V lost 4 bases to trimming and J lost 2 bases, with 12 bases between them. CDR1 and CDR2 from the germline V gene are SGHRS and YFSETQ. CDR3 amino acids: CASSTDSLNYGYTF. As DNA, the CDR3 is TGCGCCAGCAGCACTGACAGTTTGAACTATGGCTACACCTTC.

The CDR3 region has the DNA TGCGCCAGCAGCTTGAGTTCAGGATCGACCCAGTACTTC. It is translated as CASSLSSGSTQYF. The chain uses TRBV5-1 and TRBJ2-5; D gene ambiguous. The V gene lost 1 base and the J gene lost 7 bases, with 11 bases spanning the gap. The CDR3 loop spans 13 amino acids. In germline, CDR1 is SGHRS, CDR2 YFSETQ. The whole variable domain, filled in from reference TRBV5-1 and TRBJ2-5, reads KAGVTQTPRYLIKTRGQQVTLSCSPISGHRSVSWYQQTPGQGLQFLFEYFSETQRNKGNFPGRFSGRQFSNSRSEMNVSTLELGDSALYLCASSLSSGSTQYFGPGTRLLVL.

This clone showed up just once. CDR3 sequence: CASSLQLTGELFF. CDR3 DNA: TGTGCCAGCAGCCTTCAACTAACCGGGGAGCTGTTTTTT. The chain carries TRBV5-8 and TRBJ2-2; D not certain. The CDR3 spans 13 residues. V shed 4 bases and J shed 5 bases, with 9 bases lying between them. Germline lookup yields CDR1 SGHTS and CDR2 YDEGEE.

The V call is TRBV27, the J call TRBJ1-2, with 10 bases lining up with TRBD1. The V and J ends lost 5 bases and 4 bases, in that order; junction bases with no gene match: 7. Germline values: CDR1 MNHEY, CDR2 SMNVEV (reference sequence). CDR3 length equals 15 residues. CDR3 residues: CASSPGTGVTYGYTF. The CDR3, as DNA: TGTGCCAGCAGTCCCGGGACAGGGGTCACCTATGGCTACACCTTC.

This chain's CDR3 is CASSYGGVEQYF. The DNA of the CDR3 is TGTGCCAGCAGTTACGGGGGGGTCGAGCAGTACTTC. This rearrangement joins TRBV6-6 to TRBJ2-7; 7 positions match TRBD2. V lost 2 bases, J lost 6 bases, and 1 base stayed unmatched. The CDR3 sequence is 12 residues long. Germline values: CDR1 MNHNY, CDR2 SVGAGI (reference sequence).

This CDR3 is CSSGGIYGYTF. For the CDR3, the DNA is TGCAGCTCCGGCGGTATCTATGGCTACACCTTC. This rearrangement joins TRBV29-1 to TRBJ1-2; D unclear. The CDR3 contains 11 residues. Germline-derived CDR1 and CDR2 are SQVTM and ANQGSEA. The V end lost 8 bases, the J end lost 4 bases, and 11 bases lay between the germline ends. Looking up the rest from reference TRBV29-1 and TRBJ1-2 gives the full variable domain: SAVISQKPSRDICQRGTSLTIQCQVDSQVTMMFWYRQQPGQSLTLIATANQGSEATYESGFVIDKFPISRPNLTFSTLTVSNMSPEDSSIYLCSSGGIYGYTFGSGTRLTVV.

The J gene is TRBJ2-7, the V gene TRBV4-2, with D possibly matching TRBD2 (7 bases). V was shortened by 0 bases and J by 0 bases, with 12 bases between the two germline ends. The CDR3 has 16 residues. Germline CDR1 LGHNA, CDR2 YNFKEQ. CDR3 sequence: CASSQDSGTSSYEQYF. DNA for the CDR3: TGTGCCAGCAGCCAAGACAGCGGGACATCCTCCTACGAGCAGTACTTC.

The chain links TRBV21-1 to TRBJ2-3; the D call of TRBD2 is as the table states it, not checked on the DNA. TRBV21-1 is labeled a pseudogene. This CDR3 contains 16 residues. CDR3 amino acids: CASSAPRGLAEDTQYF. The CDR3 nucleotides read TGTGCCAGCAGCGCCCCCCGTGGCCTAGCCGAAGATACGCAGTATTTT.

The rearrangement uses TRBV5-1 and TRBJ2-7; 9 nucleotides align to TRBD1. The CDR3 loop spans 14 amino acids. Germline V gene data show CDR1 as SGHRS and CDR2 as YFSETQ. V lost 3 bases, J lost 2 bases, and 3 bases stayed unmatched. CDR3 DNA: TGCGCCAGCAGCTCCGACAGGGGGACCTACGAGCAGTACTTC. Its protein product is CASSSDRGTYEQYF.

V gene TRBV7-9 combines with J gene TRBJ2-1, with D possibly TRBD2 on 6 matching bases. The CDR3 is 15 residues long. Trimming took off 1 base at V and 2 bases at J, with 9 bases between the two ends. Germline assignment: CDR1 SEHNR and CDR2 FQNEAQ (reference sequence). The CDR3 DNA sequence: TGTGCCAGCAGCTTAGGGCGGGGTACCTACAATGAGCAGTTCTTC. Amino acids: CASSLGRGTYNEQFF. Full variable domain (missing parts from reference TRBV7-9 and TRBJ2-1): DTGVSQNPRHKITKRGQNVTFRCDPISEHNRLYWYRQTLGQGPEFLTYFQNEAQLEKSRLLSDRFSAERPKGSFSTLEIQRTEQGDSAMYLCASSLGRGTYNEQFFGPGTRLTVL.

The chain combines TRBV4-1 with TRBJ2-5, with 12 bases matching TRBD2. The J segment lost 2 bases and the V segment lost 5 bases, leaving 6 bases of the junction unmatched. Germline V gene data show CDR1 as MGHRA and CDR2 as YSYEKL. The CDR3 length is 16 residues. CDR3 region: CASSSGLAGRQETQYF. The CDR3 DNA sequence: TGCGCCAGCAGCTCTGGACTAGCGGGAAGACAAGAGACCCAGTACTTC.

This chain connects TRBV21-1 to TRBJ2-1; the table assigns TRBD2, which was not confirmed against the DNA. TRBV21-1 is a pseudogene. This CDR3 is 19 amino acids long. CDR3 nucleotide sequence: TGTGCCAGCAGCGCCAGACTAGCGGGAGGGCCCGATTATTACAATGAGCAGTTCTTC. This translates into CASSARLAGGPDYYNEQFF.

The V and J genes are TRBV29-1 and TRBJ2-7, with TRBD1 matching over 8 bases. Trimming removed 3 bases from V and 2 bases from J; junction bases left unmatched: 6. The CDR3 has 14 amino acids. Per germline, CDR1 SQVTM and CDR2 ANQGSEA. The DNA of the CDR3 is TGCAGCGTTGAGGTCGGGACAGGACCCTACGAGCAGTACTTC. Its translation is CSVEVGTGPYEQYF.

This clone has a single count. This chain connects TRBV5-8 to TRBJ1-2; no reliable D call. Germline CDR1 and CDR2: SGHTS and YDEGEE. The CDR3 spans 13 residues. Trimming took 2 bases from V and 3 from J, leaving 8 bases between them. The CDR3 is CASSFWEDYGYTF. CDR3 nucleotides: TGTGCCAGCAGCTTTTGGGAGGACTATGGCTACACCTTC.

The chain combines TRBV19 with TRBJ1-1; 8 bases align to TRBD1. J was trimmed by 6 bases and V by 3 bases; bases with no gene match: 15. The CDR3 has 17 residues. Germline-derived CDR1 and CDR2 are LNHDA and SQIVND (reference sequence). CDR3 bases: TGTGCCAGTAGTATCTTCGTCGTGGGAACAGGGGGGTCTGAAGCTTTCTTT. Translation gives CASSIFVVGTGGSEAFF.